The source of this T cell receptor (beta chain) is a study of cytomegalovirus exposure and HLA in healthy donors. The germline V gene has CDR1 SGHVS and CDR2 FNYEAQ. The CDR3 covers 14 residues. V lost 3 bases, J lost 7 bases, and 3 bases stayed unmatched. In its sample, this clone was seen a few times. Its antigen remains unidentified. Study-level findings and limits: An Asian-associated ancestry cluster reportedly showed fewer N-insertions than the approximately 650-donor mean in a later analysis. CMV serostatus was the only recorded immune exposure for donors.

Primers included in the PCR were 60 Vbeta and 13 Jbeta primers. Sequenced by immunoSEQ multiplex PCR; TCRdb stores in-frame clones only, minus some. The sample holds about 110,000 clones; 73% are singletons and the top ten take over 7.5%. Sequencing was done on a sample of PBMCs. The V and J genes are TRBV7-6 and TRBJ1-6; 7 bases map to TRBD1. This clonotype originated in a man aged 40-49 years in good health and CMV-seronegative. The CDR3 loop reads CASSFGTENSPLHF. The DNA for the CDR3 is TGTGCCAGCAGCTTTGGGACAGAAAATTCACCCCTCCACTTT.